This T cell receptor beta chain is from a study of T cells in localized non-small cell lung cancer. Study-level results: Longer overall survival was linked to higher blood T cell density. Out of the top 100 tumor clones, a median around 56 were seen in adjacent lung. Uninvolved adjacent lung had more T cell clonality than any other tissue, topping tumor.

Libraries were prepared by immunoSEQ multiplex PCR; TCRdb keeps only in-frame clonotypes and omits some of them. The sample shows 2,200 or so clones, under 45% of them seen only once. Germline CDR1 and CDR2: LNHDA and SQIVND (reference sequence). CDR3 size: 18 residues. J was trimmed by 4 bases and V by 7 bases; bases with no gene match: 12. Comment on this clone: Its target is unknown.

The clonotype originates from an older female donor with stage I lung adenocarcinoma. Specimen: lung tumor tissue, collected before any cancer treatment. This chain links TRBV19 with TRBJ2-1; 14 bases match TRBD2. The CDR3 DNA reads TGTGCCAGTAACGAAGGGGGACTAGCGGGAGTCAGGTACAATGAGCAGTTCTTC. Its translation: CASNEGGLAGVRYNEQFF.